The source of this T cell receptor beta chain is a study of blood T cell repertoires in COVID-19. Overall study: From the United States, Italy and Spain came samples of acute and convalescent COVID-19. PBMCs, B-cell-depleted T cells, or T cells provided the cDNA or gDNA that made up the material.

Per the original data handling: Estimation of nucleated cell counts relied on the amplification of reference gene primers. The protocol was immunoSEQ multiplex PCR, while the TCRdb copy is restricted to in-frame clones and leaves out a portion. That table gives V, J and clone size, and the DNA gave D and trimming. The sample contains some 190,000 clones, around 85% of which appear only once. The study recruited people aged 18 to 89 years across 24 US areas. CDR1 is LGHDT, CDR2 YNNKEL, per germline (reference sequence). Trimming cost V 4 bases and J 2 bases, with 12 bases left between them. The CDR3 has 15 residues.

The sample was PBMCs or T cells enriched from blood (not recorded which). This TCR was sampled from a woman in her 30s who had recovered from COVID-19. This chain connects TRBV3-1 (or the pseudogene TRBV3-2) to TRBJ1-3; D remains unclear. The CDR3: CASSPEQFTGNTIYF. The DNA for the CDR3 is TGTGCCAGCAGCCCAGAACAGTTCACTGGAAACACCATATATTTT.